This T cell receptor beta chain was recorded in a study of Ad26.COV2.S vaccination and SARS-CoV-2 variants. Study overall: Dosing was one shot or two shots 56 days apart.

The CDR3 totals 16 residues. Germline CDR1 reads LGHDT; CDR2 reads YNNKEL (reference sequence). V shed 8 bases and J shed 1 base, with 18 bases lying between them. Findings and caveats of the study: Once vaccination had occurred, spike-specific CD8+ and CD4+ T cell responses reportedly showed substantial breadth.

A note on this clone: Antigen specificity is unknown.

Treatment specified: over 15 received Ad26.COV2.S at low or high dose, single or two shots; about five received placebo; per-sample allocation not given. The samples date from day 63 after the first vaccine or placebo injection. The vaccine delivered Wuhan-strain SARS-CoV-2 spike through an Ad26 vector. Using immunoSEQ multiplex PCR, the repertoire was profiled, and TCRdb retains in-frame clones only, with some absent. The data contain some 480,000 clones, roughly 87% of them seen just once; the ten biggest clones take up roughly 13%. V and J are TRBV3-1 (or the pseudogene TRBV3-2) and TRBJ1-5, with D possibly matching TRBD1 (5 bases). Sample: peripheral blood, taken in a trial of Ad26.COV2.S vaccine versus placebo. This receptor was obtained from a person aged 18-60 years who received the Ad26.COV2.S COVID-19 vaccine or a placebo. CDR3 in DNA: TGTGCCAGCTCCCAGGGAGGGCGTAGGAGCAATCAGCCCCAGCATTTT. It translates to CASSQGGRRSNQPQHF.